This passage covers 27 T cell receptor beta chains from one sample sequenced in a study of shared clonotypes between healthy human individuals. Sequencing was performed with immunoSEQ multiplex PCR; in TCRdb, only in-frame clones are kept and a portion is missing. The profile covers over a million clones, with around 82% appearing a single time and 0.61% taken by the ten largest. Sequenced: memory CD4+ T cells from PBMCs. The subset: CD45RA-negative fraction. These receptors were taken from a man younger than 35 in good health. Some clones in this sample may be carry-over from other donors' samples.

The J gene is TRBJ1-1, the V gene TRBV11-2; D is unresolved. This CDR3 spans 16 amino acids. Germline V gene lookup returns CDR1 SGHAT and CDR2 FQNNGV. V was cut by 1 base and J by 4 bases, with 16 bases left in between. The CDR3 DNA reads as TGTGCCAGCAGCTTAGTGGCTGGGTGGGGAGGCACTGAAGCTTTCTTT. It specifies CASSLVAGWGGTEAFF.

This clone occurred once. This chain links TRBV9 with TRBJ2-5, with D unclear. CDR3 size: 14 residues. V lost 4 bases and J lost 5, with 15 bases in between. The germline V gene encodes CDR1 SGDLS and CDR2 YYNGEE. The chain's CDR3 is CASSPLPMSETQYF. Written as DNA, the CDR3 is TGTGCCAGCAGCCCCCTACCTATGTCGGAGACCCAGTACTTC.

Only a few counts were recorded for this clone. This chain joins TRBV4-3 and TRBJ2-7; weak D call: TRBD2 (5 bases). Germline lookup yields CDR1 LGHNA and CDR2 YSLEER. Trimming removed 0 bases at V and 2 bases at J, with 11 bases between. The CDR3 extends over 15 amino acids. The CDR3 DNA reads as TGCGCCAGCAGCCAAGACAGCGGCCAGGCCTACGAGCAGTACTTC. The encoded protein is CASSQDSGQAYEQYF.

This clone occurred a few times. A read error is likely, as this CDR3 ends without the conserved phenylalanine or tryptophan. V usage is TRBV6-5 and J usage is TRBJ1-4; 7 bases fit TRBD1. V trimming: 8 bases; J trimming: 6 bases; junction bases outside the gene matches: 6. There are 13 residues in the CDR3. The germline V gene encodes CDR1 MNHEY and CDR2 SVGAGI. CDR3 loop: CASATGRDEKLFY. For the CDR3, the DNA is TGTGCCAGCGCGACAGGGAGGGATGAAAAACTGTTTTAT.

J is TRBJ2-2 and V is TRBV6-6; the match to TRBD2 covers 12 bases. With 2 bases clipped from V and 6 bases from J, the junction kept 4 bases outside the gene matches. CDR1 and CDR2 from the germline V gene are MNHNY and SVGAGI (reference sequence). CDR3 length: 16 residues. The CDR3 DNA follows: TGTGCCAGCAGTTACCCGACTAGCGGGAGATCCGGGGAGCTGTTTTTT. It codes for CASSYPTSGRSGELFF.

The V gene is TRBV5-1, the J gene TRBJ2-6, with 7 bases lining up with TRBD2. The CDR3 is 18 residues long. V shed 2 bases and J 0 bases; nucleotides not matched to a gene: 8. CDR1 SGHRS and CDR2 YFSETQ come from the germline V gene. CDR3: CASSFGRGFSSGANVLTF. The CDR3 DNA follows: TGCGCCAGCAGCTTTGGGCGGGGGTTTAGCTCTGGGGCCAACGTCCTGACTTTC.

This chain uses TRBV15 with TRBJ1-4; a possible D gene is TRBD1 (5 bases). Trimming removed 1 base at V and 8 bases at J, with 14 bases between. CDR1 and CDR2 from the germline V gene are LNHNV and YYDKDF (reference sequence). The CDR3 totals 15 residues. CDR3 region: CATSRGSRVQEKLFF. For the CDR3, the DNA is TGTGCCACCAGCAGAGGGAGCAGGGTGCAGGAAAAACTGTTTTTT.

With regard to this clone: A far larger clone differs by one base, so this is likely a read error. Distinct nucleotide sequences in the sample also encode this CDR3. V and J are TRBV7-2 and TRBJ1-5; 8 bases map to TRBD1. CDR1 and CDR2 from the germline V gene are SGHTA and FQGNSA. With V trimmed by 5 bases and J by 2 bases, 2 bases remained unmatched. The CDR3 loop spans 14 amino acids. The CDR3 sequence: CASSLTGGNQPQHF. In nucleotides, the CDR3 is TGTGCCAGCAGCCTGACAGGGGGCAATCAGCCCCAGCATTTT.

The gene calls are TRBV30 and TRBJ1-1; a weak D match, TRBD1 (6 bases). CDR3 length equals 13 residues. Trimming pared 4 bases from V and 5 bases from J, leaving 14 bases between. Germline loops: CDR1 GTSNPN, CDR2 SVGIG (reference sequence). The DNA for the CDR3 is TGTGCCTGGAACGGGGGCCGGGGAACTGAAGCTTTCTTT. The encoded protein is CAWNGGRGTEAFF.

This chain links TRBV20-1 with TRBJ2-3, with D unclear. This CDR3 has 10 residues. V was clipped by 5 bases and J by 6 bases, with 6 bases between them. Germline V gene lookup returns CDR1 DFQATT and CDR2 SNEGSKA (reference sequence). In DNA form, the CDR3 reads TGCAGTGCTCTCTTGGATACGCAGTATTTT. This translates into CSALLDTQYF.

Of note for this clone: Other DNA sequences in this sample translate to the same CDR3. The chain couples TRBV18 to TRBJ1-1, with a possible D match to TRBD1 (5 bases). The germline gives CDR1 KGHSH, CDR2 LQKENI. The CDR3 loop spans 13 amino acids. Trimming pared 3 bases from V and 2 bases from J, leaving 7 bases between. CDR3: CASSPGANTEAFF. CDR3 in DNA: TGTGCCAGCTCACCTGGGGCAAACACTGAAGCTTTCTTT.

This clone came up once. V gene TRBV19 combines with J gene TRBJ1-1, with TRBD1 as a possible D gene (5 bases). The CDR3 sequence is 14 residues long. Between the trimmed V and J ends, which lost 5 bases and 4 bases, there was a span of 14 bases. Germline V gene data show CDR1 as LNHDA and CDR2 as SQIVND (reference sequence). Here the CDR3 DNA reads TGTGCCAGTAGTTATGGGGGGGTCAGCACTGAAGCTTTCTTT. Encoded protein: CASSYGGVSTEAFF.

The rearrangement links TRBV5-4 to TRBJ2-3, with D possibly being TRBD1 (5 bases). Trimming cost V 4 bases and J 4 bases, with 16 bases left between them. Germline assignment: CDR1 SGHNT and CDR2 YYREEE (reference sequence). The CDR3 runs to 15 residues. The CDR3 loop is CASSLMGPLADTQYF. The CDR3 nucleotides read TGTGCCAGCAGCCTCATGGGGCCATTAGCAGATACGCAGTATTTT. The variable domain in full, completed from reference TRBV5-4 and TRBJ2-3, reads ETGVTQSPTHLIKTRGQQVTLRCSSQSGHNTVSWYQQALGQGPQFIFQYYREEENGRGNFPPRFSGLQFPNYSSELNVNALELDDSALYLCASSLMGPLADTQYFGPGTRLTVL.

CDR3 coding DNA: TGCGCCAGCAGCCCAGATTCGGGGGGGTGGACTGAAGCTTTCTTT. This sequence encodes CASSPDSGGWTEAFF. V is TRBV5-1 and J is TRBJ1-1; D is possibly TRBD1 (5 bases). V was clipped by 4 bases and J by 5 bases, with 18 bases between them. The CDR3 totals 15 residues. Germline loops: CDR1 SGHRS, CDR2 YFSETQ.

The chain links TRBV5-1 to TRBJ1-4; D is ambiguous. The CDR3 contains 14 residues. Between the trimmed V and J ends, which lost 4 bases and 5 bases, there was a span of 12 bases. CDR1 and CDR2 (germline): SGHRS, YFSETQ. The CDR3 DNA reads TGCGCCAGCAGCCCGGGTCCCGTGAATGAAAAACTGTTTTTT. It encodes CASSPGPVNEKLFF.

Only one count was recorded for this clone. The rearrangement joins TRBV10-2 to TRBJ2-7, with D possibly being TRBD2 (7 bases). The CDR3 has 14 residues. Trimming left V 7 bases short and J 0 bases short, with 13 bases between. The germline CDR1 and CDR2 sequences are WSHSY and SAAADI. The CDR3 nucleotides read TGCGCCAGCATGGCGGGGGCGATCTCCTACGAGCAGTACTTC. It encodes CASMAGAISYEQYF.

The V gene is TRBV28, the J gene TRBJ1-1; no clear D gene. CDR3 length equals 13 residues. Per germline, CDR1 MDHEN and CDR2 SYDVKM. Trimming stripped 8 bases from V and 1 base from J, with 11 bases between. The CDR3: CASFRQENTEAFF. CDR3 coding DNA: TGTGCCAGCTTTCGGCAGGAGAACACTGAAGCTTTCTTT.

This clone was picked up a small number of times. For the CDR3, the DNA is TGCGCCAGCAGTTACGGACTAGCGGAGAGCACAGATACGCAGTATTTT. This encodes CASSYGLAESTDTQYF. The chain combines TRBV5-1 with TRBJ2-3; 10 positions agree with TRBD2. This CDR3 is 16 amino acids long. The V gene's germline CDR1 is SGHRS and CDR2 YFSETQ. The trim removed 5 bases at V and 0 bases at J, leaving 6 bases unmatched.

V is TRBV6-1 and J is TRBJ1-4; unclear D gene. This CDR3 has 15 amino acids. Trimming removed 7 bases from V and 6 bases from J, with 18 bases in between. CDR1 and CDR2 (germline): MNHNS, SASEGT. The CDR3 reads CASITQARVHEKLFF. CDR3 in DNA: TGTGCCAGCATCACCCAGGCCCGCGTGCATGAAAAACTGTTTTTT.

The rearrangement links TRBV2 to TRBJ2-5; 8 bases fit TRBD2. Germline V gene sequence: CDR1 SNHLY, CDR2 FYNNEI. The CDR3 extends over 14 amino acids. V shed 7 bases, J shed 4 bases, and the junction held 8 bases outside the gene matches. The chain's CDR3 is CASTSAGGRETQYF. The CDR3 nucleotides read TGTGCCAGCACCTCGGCGGGGGGACGAGAGACCCAGTACTTC.

This clone is a singleton in its sample. V is TRBV9 and J is TRBJ1-2; 7 bases align to TRBD1. The CDR3 runs 17 residues. CDR1 and CDR2 (germline): SGDLS, YYNGEE. V dropped 1 base and J dropped 1; count of bases not matched to a gene: 10. The chain's CDR3 is CASSVHLTGRGNYGYTF. The CDR3 DNA follows: TGTGCCAGCAGCGTACACCTGACAGGGAGAGGTAACTATGGCTACACCTTC. The whole variable domain, remainder taken from reference TRBV9 and TRBJ1-2, is DSGVTQTPKHLITATGQRVTLRCSPRSGDLSVYWYQQSLDQGLQFLIQYYNGEERAKGNILERFSAQQFPDLHSELNLSSLELGDSALYFCASSVHLTGRGNYGYTFGSGTRLTVV.

The chain uses TRBV7-3 and TRBJ1-5; 7 bases fit TRBD1. V gave up 5 bases and J gave up 4 bases; unmatched junction bases: 5. This CDR3 is 14 amino acids long. The germline CDR1 and CDR2 sequences are SGHTA and FQGTGA. As DNA, the CDR3 is TGTGCCAGCAGCCCAACGGGACAGAATCAGCCCCAGCATTTT. Its protein product is CASSPTGQNQPQHF.

The chain is built from TRBV9 and TRBJ2-3, with 9 bases matching TRBD2. This CDR3 contains 16 residues. The J segment lost 4 bases and the V segment lost 4 bases, leaving 10 bases of the junction unmatched. Per germline, CDR1 SGDLS and CDR2 YYNGEE. The CDR3 sequence is CASSSGTSSYADTQYF. CDR3 DNA: TGTGCCAGCAGCTCAGGGACTAGCAGTTACGCAGATACGCAGTATTTT.

V is TRBV9 and J is TRBJ1-2, with 7 bases matching TRBD1. The V gene's germline CDR1 is SGDLS and CDR2 YYNGEE. V dropped 2 bases and J dropped 2; count of bases not matched to a gene: 3. The CDR3 loop spans 14 amino acids. The CDR3 protein is CASSVMTGNYGYTF. The DNA of the CDR3 is TGTGCCAGCAGCGTCATGACAGGGAACTATGGCTACACCTTC.

The CDR3 reads CASSLGAGDGTDTQYF. The CDR3 region has the DNA TGCGCCAGCAGCTTGGGAGCGGGAGATGGCACAGATACGCAGTATTTT. The chain joins TRBV5-1 to TRBJ2-3, with TRBD2 matching over 8 bases. CDR3 size: 16 residues. V was clipped by 0 bases and J by 1 base; unmatched bases: 4. Germline V CDR1 and CDR2: SGHRS, YFSETQ.

The CDR3 is CASSPTARDATYEQYF. Here the CDR3 DNA reads TGTGCCAGCAGTCCTACTGCCAGGGACGCGACCTACGAGCAGTACTTC. The chain carries TRBV25-1 and TRBJ2-7; D may correspond to TRBD1 or TRBD2 (5 bases each). Germline V gene data show CDR1 as MGHDK and CDR2 as SYGVNS. This CDR3 contains 16 residues. V was shortened by 5 bases and J by 2 bases, with 19 bases between the two germline ends.

For this clone: Just one base apart from a much larger clone, this may be a read error. At the DNA level, this CDR3 is encoded by other sequences in the same sample as well. This rearrangement joins TRBV5-1 to TRBJ2-2; unclear D gene. Germline CDR1 SGHRS, CDR2 YFSETQ. V shed 2 bases and J shed 6 bases, with 2 bases lying between them. This CDR3 is 11 amino acids long. CDR3 coding DNA: TGCGCCAGCAGCTTCTCCGGGGAGCTGTTTTTT. This translates into CASSFSGELFF.